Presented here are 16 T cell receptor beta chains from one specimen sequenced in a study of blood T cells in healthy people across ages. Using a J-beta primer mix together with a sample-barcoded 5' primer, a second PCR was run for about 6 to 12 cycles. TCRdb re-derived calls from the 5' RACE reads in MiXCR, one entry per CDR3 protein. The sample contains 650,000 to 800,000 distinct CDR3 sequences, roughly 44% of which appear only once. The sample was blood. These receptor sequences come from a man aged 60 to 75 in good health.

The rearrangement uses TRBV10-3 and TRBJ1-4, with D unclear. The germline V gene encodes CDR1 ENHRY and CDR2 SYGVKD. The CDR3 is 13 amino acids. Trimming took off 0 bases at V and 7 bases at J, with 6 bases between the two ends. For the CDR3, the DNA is TGTGCCATCAGTGAGTCGATTTCTGAAAAACTGTTTTTT. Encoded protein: CAISESISEKLFF.

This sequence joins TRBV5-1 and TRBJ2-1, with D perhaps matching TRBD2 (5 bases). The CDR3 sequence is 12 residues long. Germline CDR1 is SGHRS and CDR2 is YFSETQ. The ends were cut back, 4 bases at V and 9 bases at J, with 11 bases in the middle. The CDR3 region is CASSLNAGEQFF. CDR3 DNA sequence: TGCGCCAGCAGCCTAAACGCGGGTGAGCAGTTCTTC.

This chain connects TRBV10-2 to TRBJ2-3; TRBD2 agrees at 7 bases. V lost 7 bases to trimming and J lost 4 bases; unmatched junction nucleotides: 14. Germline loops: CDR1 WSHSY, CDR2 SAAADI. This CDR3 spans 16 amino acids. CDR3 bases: TGCGCCAGCACCTCCGAAGGACTAGGCGTCCCAGATACGCAGTATTTT. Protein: CASTSEGLGVPDTQYF.

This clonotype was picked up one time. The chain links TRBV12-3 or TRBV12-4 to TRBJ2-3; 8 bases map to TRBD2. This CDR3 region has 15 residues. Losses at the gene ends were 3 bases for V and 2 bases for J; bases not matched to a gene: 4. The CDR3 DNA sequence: TGTGCCAGCAGTTTCGGGAGGGCGAACACAGATACGCAGTATTTT. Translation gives CASSFGRANTDTQYF.

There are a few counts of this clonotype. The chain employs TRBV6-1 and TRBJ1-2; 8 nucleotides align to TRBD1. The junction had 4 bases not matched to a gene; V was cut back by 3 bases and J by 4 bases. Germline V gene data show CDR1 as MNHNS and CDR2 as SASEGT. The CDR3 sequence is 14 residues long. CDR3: CASSDRGPVYGYTF. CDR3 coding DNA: TGTGCCAGCAGTGACAGGGGGCCCGTCTATGGCTACACCTTC.

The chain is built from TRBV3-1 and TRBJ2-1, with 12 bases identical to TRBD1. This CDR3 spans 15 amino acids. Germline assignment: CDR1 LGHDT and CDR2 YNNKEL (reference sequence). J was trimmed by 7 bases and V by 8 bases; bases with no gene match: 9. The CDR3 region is CASCIGTGGINEQFF. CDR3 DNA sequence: TGTGCCAGCTGTATCGGGACAGGGGGCATTAATGAGCAGTTCTTC.

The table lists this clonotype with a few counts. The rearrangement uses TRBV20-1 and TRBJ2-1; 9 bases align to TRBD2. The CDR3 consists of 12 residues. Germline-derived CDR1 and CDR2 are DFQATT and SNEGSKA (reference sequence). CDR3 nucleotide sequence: TGCAGGGTAGCGGGGGCCTCTAATGAGCAGTTCTTC. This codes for CRVAGASNEQFF.

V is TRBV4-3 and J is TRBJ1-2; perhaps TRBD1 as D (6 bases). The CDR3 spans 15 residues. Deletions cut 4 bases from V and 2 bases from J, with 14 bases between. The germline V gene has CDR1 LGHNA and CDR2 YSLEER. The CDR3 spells CASSPARGTNYGYTF. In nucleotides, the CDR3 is TGCGCCAGCAGCCCAGCGAGAGGGACAAACTATGGCTACACCTTC.

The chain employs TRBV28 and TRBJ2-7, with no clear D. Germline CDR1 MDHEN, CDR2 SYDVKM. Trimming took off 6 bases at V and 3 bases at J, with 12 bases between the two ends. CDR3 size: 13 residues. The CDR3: CASSPVDGYEQYF. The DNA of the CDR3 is TGTGCCAGCAGCCCGGTAGACGGCTACGAGCAGTACTTC.

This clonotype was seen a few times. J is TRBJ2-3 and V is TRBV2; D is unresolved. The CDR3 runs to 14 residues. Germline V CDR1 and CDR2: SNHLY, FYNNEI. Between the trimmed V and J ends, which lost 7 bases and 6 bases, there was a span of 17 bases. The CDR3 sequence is CASTLSYRGDTQYF. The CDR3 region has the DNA TGTGCCAGCACCCTCTCGTACCGTGGGGATACGCAGTATTTT.

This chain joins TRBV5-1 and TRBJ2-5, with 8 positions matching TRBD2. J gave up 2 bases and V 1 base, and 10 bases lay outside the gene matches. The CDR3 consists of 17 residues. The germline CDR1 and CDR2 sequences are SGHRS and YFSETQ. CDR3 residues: CASSLSITGTRQETQYF. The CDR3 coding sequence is TGCGCCAGCAGCTTGTCGATAACCGGGACTAGACAAGAGACCCAGTACTTC.

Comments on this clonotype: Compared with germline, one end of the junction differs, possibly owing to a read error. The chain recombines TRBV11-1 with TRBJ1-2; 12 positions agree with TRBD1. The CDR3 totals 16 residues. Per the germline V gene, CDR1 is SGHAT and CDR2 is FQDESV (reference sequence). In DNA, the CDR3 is TGTGCCAGCAGCCTAGCGGGGACAGGGGGCGACTATGGCTACACCTTC. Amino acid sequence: CASSLAGTGGDYGYTF. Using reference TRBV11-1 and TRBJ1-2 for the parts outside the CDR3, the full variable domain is EAEVAQSPRYKITEKSQAVAFWCDPISGHATLYWYRQILGQGPELLVQFQDESVVDDSQLPKDRFSAERLKGVDSTLKIQPAELGDSAMYLCASSLAGTGGDYGYTFGSGTRLTVV.

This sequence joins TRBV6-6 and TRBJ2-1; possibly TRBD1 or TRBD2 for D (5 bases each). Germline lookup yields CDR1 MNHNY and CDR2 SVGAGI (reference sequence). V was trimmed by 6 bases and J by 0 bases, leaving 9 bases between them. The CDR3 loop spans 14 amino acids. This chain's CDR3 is CASRRGFSYNEQFF. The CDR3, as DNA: TGTGCCAGCAGGAGGGGCTTCTCCTACAATGAGCAGTTCTTC.

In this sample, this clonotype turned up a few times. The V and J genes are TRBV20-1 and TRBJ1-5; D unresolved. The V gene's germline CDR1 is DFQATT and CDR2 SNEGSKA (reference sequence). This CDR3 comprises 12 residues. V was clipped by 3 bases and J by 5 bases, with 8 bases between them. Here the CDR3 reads CSASSGDQPQHF. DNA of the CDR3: TGCAGTGCTAGTTCTGGAGATCAGCCCCAGCATTTT.

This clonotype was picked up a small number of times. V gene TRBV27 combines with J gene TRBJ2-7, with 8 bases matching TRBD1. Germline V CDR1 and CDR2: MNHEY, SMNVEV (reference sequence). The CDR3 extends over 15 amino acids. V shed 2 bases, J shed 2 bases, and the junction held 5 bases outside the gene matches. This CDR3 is CASSLGDRTPYEQYF. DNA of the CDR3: TGTGCCAGCAGTTTAGGGGACAGGACTCCCTACGAGCAGTACTTC.

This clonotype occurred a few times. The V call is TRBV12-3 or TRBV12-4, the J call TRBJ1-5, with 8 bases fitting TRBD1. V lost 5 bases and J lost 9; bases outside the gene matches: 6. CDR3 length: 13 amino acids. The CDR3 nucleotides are TGTGCCAGCAGTCGACAGGGGAGGCGGCCCCAGCATTTT. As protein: CASSRQGRRPQHF.